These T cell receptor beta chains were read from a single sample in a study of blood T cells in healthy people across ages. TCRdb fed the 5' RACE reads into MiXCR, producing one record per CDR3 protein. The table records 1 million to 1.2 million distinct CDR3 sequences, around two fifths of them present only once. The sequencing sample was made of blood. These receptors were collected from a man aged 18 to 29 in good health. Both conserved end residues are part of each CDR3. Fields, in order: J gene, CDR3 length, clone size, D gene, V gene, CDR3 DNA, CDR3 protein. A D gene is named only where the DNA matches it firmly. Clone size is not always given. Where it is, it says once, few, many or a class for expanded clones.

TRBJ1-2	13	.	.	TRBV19	TGTGCCAGTCGCCGGGACGTCCTCAATGGCTACACCTTC	CASRRDVLNGYTF
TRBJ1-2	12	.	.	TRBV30	TGTGCCTGGAGCCCGGACAGCTATGGCTACACCTTC	CAWSPDSYGYTF
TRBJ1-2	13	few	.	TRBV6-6	TGTGCCAGCATTAGAGGAGAGACCTATGGCTACACCTTC	CASIRGETYGYTF
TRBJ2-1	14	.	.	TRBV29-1	TGCAGCGTTGAACGCGGGGGCCACTACAATGAGCAGTTCTTC	CSVERGGHYNEQFF
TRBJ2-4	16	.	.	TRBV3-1	TGTGCCAGCAGCCGATACGGGGAGAGGGCCTACAATGAGCAGTACTTC	CASSRYGERAYNEQYF
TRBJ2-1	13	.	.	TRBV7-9	TGTGCCAGCAGCGCCAAGGCGAACAATGAGCAGTTCTTC	CASSAKANNEQFF
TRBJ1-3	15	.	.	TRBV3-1	TGTGCCAGCAGCCAAGATGGCGACAATGGAAACACCATATATTTT	CASSQDGDNGNTIYF
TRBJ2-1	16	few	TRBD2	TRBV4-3	TGCGCCAGCAGCCAAGGACTAGCGGGTCTGTACAATGAGCAGTTCTTC	CASSQGLAGLYNEQFF
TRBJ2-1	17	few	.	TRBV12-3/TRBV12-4	TGTGCCAGCAGTTTGAGGGGCCCAGGGGACTTCAACAATGAGCAGTTCTTC	CASSLRGPGDFNNEQFF
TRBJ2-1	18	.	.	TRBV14	TGTGCCAGCAGCCAAGATCCCCCCAGGGGGGCTACCTACAATGAGCAGTTCTTC	CASSQDPPRGATYNEQFF
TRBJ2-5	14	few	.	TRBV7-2	TGTGCCAGCAGCTTAGCTCTACAGCAAGAGACCCAGTACTTC	CASSLALQQETQYF
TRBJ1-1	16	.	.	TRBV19	TGTGCCAGTAGTATCATAGGAATAGGGGTGAACACTGAAGCTTTCTTT	CASSIIGIGVNTEAFF
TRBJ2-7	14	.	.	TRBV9	TGTGCCAGCAGCGGTAGCGGAAGCTCCTACGAGCAGTACTTC	CASSGSGSSYEQYF
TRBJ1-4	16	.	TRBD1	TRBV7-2	TGTGCCAGCAGCTTAGCGTTAAGGACAGGGCAGGAAAAACTGTTTTTT	CASSLALRTGQEKLFF
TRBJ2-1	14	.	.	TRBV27	TGTGCCAGCAGTACCCAGGGGGGTACCTATGAGCAGTTCTTC	CASSTQGGTYEQFF
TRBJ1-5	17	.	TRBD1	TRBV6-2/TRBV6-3	TGTGCCAGCAGTTTCTTCGACAGGGACGTTATCAATCAGCCCCAGCATTTT	CASSFFDRDVINQPQHF
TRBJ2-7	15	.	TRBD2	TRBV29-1	TGCAGCGTTGTTAGCGGGGGGCCCCGCTCCTACGAGCAGTACTTC	CSVVSGGPRSYEQYF
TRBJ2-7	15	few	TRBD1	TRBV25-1	TGTGCCAGCAGTGAATTGGTTGAACAGGGGGCCGAGCAGTACTTC	CASSELVEQGAEQYF
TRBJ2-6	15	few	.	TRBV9	TGTGCCAGCAGCGTAGAGTCTTCTGGGGCCAACGTCCTGACTTTC	CASSVESSGANVLTF
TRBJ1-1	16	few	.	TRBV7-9	TGTGCCAGCAGCCAGGGAGTCGGGACTGTTATCACTGAAGCTTTCTTT	CASSQGVGTVITEAFF
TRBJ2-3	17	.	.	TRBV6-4	TGTGCCAGCAGTGACCCAACCGGGGGACCGAAAGCTCCTACGCAGTATTTT	CASSDPTGGPKAPTQYF
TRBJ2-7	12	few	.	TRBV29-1	TGCAGCGTTGAAGACTTCGTATGGGGACAGTACTTC	CSVEDFVWGQYF
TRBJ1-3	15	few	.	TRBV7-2	TGTGCCAGCAGCTCGAGACAGGTTACTGGAAACACCATATATTTT	CASSSRQVTGNTIYF
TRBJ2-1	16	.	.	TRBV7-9	TGTGCCAGCAGCTTACGTGCCGCAGGGTTGTACAATGAGCAGTTCTTC	CASSLRAAGLYNEQFF
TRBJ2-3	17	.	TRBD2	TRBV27	TGTGCCAGCAGTCGACGGACTAGCGGGGTCAGCACAGATACGCAGTATTTT	CASSRRTSGVSTDTQYF
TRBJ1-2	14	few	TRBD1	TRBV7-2	TGTGCCAGCAGCACCCCGACAGGGCTATATGGCTACACCTTC	CASSTPTGLYGYTF
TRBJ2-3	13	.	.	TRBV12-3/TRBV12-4	TGTGCCAGCAACCACGCTGGCACAGATACGCAGTATTTT	CASNHAGTDTQYF
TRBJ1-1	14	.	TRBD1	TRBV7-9	TGTGCCAGCAGCCCACCGGGACAGGGGTCTGAAGCTTTCTTT	CASSPPGQGSEAFF
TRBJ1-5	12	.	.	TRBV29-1	TGCAGCGCCTCCTTGGACGGTCAGCCCCAGCATTTT	CSASLDGQPQHF
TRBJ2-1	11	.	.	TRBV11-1	TGTGCCAGCAGCTTTAACGGGGCCGAGTTCTTC	CASSFNGAEFF
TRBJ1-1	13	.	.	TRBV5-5	TGTGCCAGCAGACAAGACGGGGGATATGAAGCTTTCTTT	CASRQDGGYEAFF
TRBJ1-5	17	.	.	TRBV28	TGTGCCAGCACCCCTGGGGTAGGGCCGCTTAGCAATCAGCCCCAGCATTTT	CASTPGVGPLSNQPQHF
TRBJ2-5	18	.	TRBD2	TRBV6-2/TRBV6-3	TGTGCCAGCAGTTACGATTGGGCTAGCGGGGCTCTGGAAGAGACCCAGTACTTC	CASSYDWASGALEETQYF
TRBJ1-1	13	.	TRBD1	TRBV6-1	TGTGCCAGCAGTTCCCAGGGGGGTGGTGAAGCTTTCTTT	CASSSQGGGEAFF
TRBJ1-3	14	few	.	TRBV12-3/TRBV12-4	TGTGCCAGCAGTCCCGGATCCTCTGGAAACACCATATATTTT	CASSPGSSGNTIYF
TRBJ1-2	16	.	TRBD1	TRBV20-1	TGCAGTGCTTTTCAACCGGAGACAGGGTCGGGCTATGGCTACACCTTC	CSAFQPETGSGYGYTF
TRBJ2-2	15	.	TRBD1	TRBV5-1	TGCGCCAGCAGGGATGGGACAGGCAGCACCGGGGAGCTGTTTTTT	CASRDGTGSTGELFF
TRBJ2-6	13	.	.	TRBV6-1	TGTGCCAGCACCCCCAATGGGGCCAACGTCCTGACTTTC	CASTPNGANVLTF
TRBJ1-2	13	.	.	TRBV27	TGTGCCAGCAGTTTATCCGGGATCGGTGGCTACACCTTC	CASSLSGIGGYTF
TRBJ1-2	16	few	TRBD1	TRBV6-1	TGTGCCAGCAGTGACCAGAGGACAGGGCACTCCTATGGCTACACCTTC	CASSDQRTGHSYGYTF
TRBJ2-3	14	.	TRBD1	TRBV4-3	TGCGCCGGCAGCCAGGACAGGGGTACAGATACGCAGTATTTT	CAGSQDRGTDTQYF